What follows are 19 T cell receptor beta chains derived from one specimen sequenced in a study of shared clonotypes between healthy human individuals. TCRdb keeps only in-frame clones here, not all; method: immunoSEQ multiplex PCR. This sample carries roughly 2 million clones, 90% to 97% of them seen once, and the ten largest clones take approximately 0.13%. Sequencing was carried out using naive CD4+ T cells sorted from blood. The subset was: CD45RA+ positively selected. These receptors all come from a man younger than 35 in good health.

About this clone: This CDR3 is also generated by other DNA sequences in the sample. The V and J genes are TRBV25-1 and TRBJ1-3, with TRBD1 matching over 7 bases. The V and J ends lost 2 bases and 0 bases, in that order; junction bases with no gene match: 1. CDR1 MGHDK and CDR2 SYGVNS come from the germline V gene. This CDR3 has 15 amino acids. CDR3: CASSENRGSGNTIYF. The CDR3 DNA follows: TGTGCCAGCAGTGAAAACAGGGGCTCTGGAAACACCATATATTTT.

The CDR3, as DNA: TGTGCCAGCAGTGCAGACAGGGCCACTGAAGCTTTCTTT. It yields the protein CASSADRATEAFF. This chain joins TRBV25-1 and TRBJ1-1; 7 nucleotides align to TRBD1. J lost 4 bases, V lost 4 bases, and 3 bases had no gene match. CDR1 and CDR2 (germline): MGHDK, SYGVNS. This CDR3 comprises 13 residues.

The chain recombines TRBV10-3 with TRBJ2-2; no clear D gene. Trimming took 7 bases from V and 0 from J, leaving 12 bases between them. The germline CDR1 and CDR2 sequences are ENHRY and SYGVKD. The CDR3 spans 15 residues. The CDR3 coding sequence is TGTGCCATCAATCAGGCGTTCGCGAACACCGGGGAGCTGTTTTTT. This sequence encodes CAINQAFANTGELFF.

This chain links TRBV5-1 with TRBJ2-1; weak D call: TRBD2 (6 bases). CDR1 is SGHRS, CDR2 YFSETQ, per germline. This CDR3 contains 15 residues. Trimming pared 4 bases from V and 0 bases from J, leaving 11 bases between. CDR3 DNA sequence: TGCGCCAGCAGCGCCGGGGGTCTCTCCTACAATGAGCAGTTCTTC. Translation gives CASSAGGLSYNEQFF.

The V gene is TRBV6-5, the J gene TRBJ2-5; the D gene could be TRBD1 or TRBD2 (5 bases each). Germline CDR1 reads MNHEY; CDR2 reads SVGAGI. The V end lost 1 base, the J end lost 0 bases, and 6 bases lay between the germline ends. The CDR3 totals 14 residues. CDR3 loop: CASSYWGYQETQYF. The CDR3 region has the DNA TGTGCCAGCAGTTACTGGGGGTACCAAGAGACCCAGTACTTC.

This clone was seen only once. This rearrangement joins TRBV11-2 to TRBJ2-1; a possible D gene is TRBD1 (6 bases). Trimming pared 5 bases from V and 0 bases from J, leaving 14 bases between. The germline V gene has CDR1 SGHAT and CDR2 FQNNGV. The CDR3 is 16 residues long. The CDR3 sequence is CASSPRGRSSYNEQFF. For the CDR3, the DNA is TGTGCCAGCAGCCCCAGGGGTCGGAGCTCCTACAATGAGCAGTTCTTC.

The V call is TRBV10-2, the J call TRBJ2-2; the D is unclear. Germline CDR1 reads WSHSY; CDR2 reads SAAADI. Trimming pared 2 bases from V and 8 bases from J, leaving 9 bases between. This CDR3 comprises 13 residues. This chain's CDR3 is CASSEPPRGELFF. The CDR3 DNA reads as TGCGCCAGCAGTGAGCCCCCACGGGGGGAGCTGTTTTTT.

This clone occurred once. The V gene is TRBV6-4, the J gene TRBJ2-5; TRBD2 agrees at 8 bases. The CDR3 spans 19 residues. J was trimmed by 2 bases and V by 2 bases; bases with no gene match: 16. CDR1 and CDR2 (germline): MRHNA, SNTAGT. In DNA form, the CDR3 reads TGTGCCAGCAGTGACGTGAGCGGGAGTTTGGAGGGTCCTCAAGAGACCCAGTACTTC. This sequence encodes CASSDVSGSLEGPQETQYF.

The chain has TRBV4-1 and TRBJ2-5, with D unresolved. V was pared by 0 bases and J by 1 base, with 9 bases between. Germline CDR1 is MGHRA and CDR2 is YSYEKL. This CDR3 comprises 15 residues. In DNA, the CDR3 is TGCGCCAGCAGCCAAGAGGCAACCATCCAAGAGACCCAGTACTTC. Residues: CASSQEATIQETQYF.

This chain connects TRBV2 to TRBJ1-5; D unresolved. Germline V gene lookup returns CDR1 SNHLY and CDR2 FYNNEI. The CDR3 loop spans 15 amino acids. V was cut by 7 bases and J by 1 base, with 14 bases left in between. The CDR3 loop reads CASTRAEVSNQPQHF. The CDR3, as DNA: TGTGCCAGCACAAGGGCAGAGGTGAGCAATCAGCCCCAGCATTTT.

This chain joins TRBV5-4 and TRBJ2-5, with TRBD2 as a possible D gene (7 bases). The V gene's germline CDR1 is SGHNT and CDR2 YYREEE (reference sequence). V gave up 4 bases and J gave up 5 bases, with 15 bases separating them. This CDR3 contains 14 residues. CDR3: CASSPPGRGETQYF. In DNA, the CDR3 is TGTGCCAGCAGCCCGCCAGGGAGGGGGGAGACCCAGTACTTC.

The gene calls are TRBV2 and TRBJ1-3; D not certain. Germline CDR1 reads SNHLY; CDR2 reads FYNNEI. The CDR3 is 15 amino acids. Trimming removed 8 bases from V and 1 base from J, with 15 bases in between. The CDR3: CASRDPRRSGNTIYF. In nucleotides, the CDR3 is TGTGCCAGCCGAGACCCAAGGAGATCTGGAAACACCATATATTTT.

The chain uses TRBV28 and TRBJ1-3; tentatively, D is TRBD1 (6 bases). Germline-derived CDR1 and CDR2 are MDHEN and SYDVKM. Between the trimmed V and J ends, which lost 6 bases and 2 bases, there was a span of 11 bases. This CDR3 is built from 14 residues. CDR3 region: CASRRQEAGNTIYF. The CDR3 coding sequence is TGTGCCAGCAGACGACAGGAAGCTGGAAACACCATATATTTT.

V usage is TRBV5-1 and J usage is TRBJ1-4; TRBD1 matches 7 bases. The CDR3 has 16 amino acids. V shed 0 bases and J 5 bases; nucleotides not matched to a gene: 7. Germline CDR1 and CDR2: SGHRS and YFSETQ. The CDR3 sequence: CASSLEGTAKNEKLFF. Here the CDR3 DNA reads TGCGCCAGCAGCTTGGAAGGGACAGCTAAGAATGAAAAACTGTTTTTT.

The chain combines TRBV7-2 with TRBJ2-7; 8 bases are a match to TRBD2. CDR3 length: 14 amino acids. Germline V gene sequence: CDR1 SGHTA, CDR2 FQGNSA. Trimming cost V 7 bases and J 3 bases; bases outside gene matches: 8. CDR3 DNA: TGTGCCAGCAACGGGTGGGCGGGAGGCTACGAGCAGTACTTC. This gives the protein CASNGWAGGYEQYF.

The chain has TRBV6-5 and TRBJ2-5; D possibly corresponds to TRBD1 (6 bases). The germline V and J ends were trimmed by 4 bases and 4 bases, with 16 bases remaining between them. From germline, CDR1 is MNHEY and CDR2 SVGAGI. There are 15 residues in the CDR3. CDR3 in amino acids: CASSSTPGQRETQYF. For the CDR3, the DNA is TGTGCCAGCAGTTCCACTCCTGGACAGAGAGAGACCCAGTACTTC.

DNA for the CDR3: TGTGCCAGTACGGCAGGGCGTTGGGGCTACGAGCAGTACTTC. Translation gives CASTAGRWGYEQYF. The chain has TRBV19 and TRBJ2-7; tentative D call: TRBD1 (5 bases). V shed 7 bases and J shed 3 bases, with 16 bases lying between them. The CDR3 extends over 14 amino acids. CDR1 and CDR2 from the germline V gene are LNHDA and SQIVND (reference sequence).

The V and J genes are TRBV5-4 and TRBJ2-5; 8 bases align to TRBD1. Looked up from germline, CDR1 is SGHNT and CDR2 is YYREEE (reference sequence). The CDR3 is 15 amino acids. After removal of 0 bases from V and 5 bases from J, the junction contained 6 bases not matched to a gene. CDR3 loop: CASSLGDRGVETQYF. For the CDR3, the DNA is TGTGCCAGCAGCTTGGGAGACAGGGGTGTTGAGACCCAGTACTTC.

The chain combines TRBV5-1 with TRBJ2-5, with 8 bases fitting TRBD2. The V gene's germline CDR1 is SGHRS and CDR2 YFSETQ. The V segment lost 4 bases and the J segment 4 bases; nucleotides outside the gene matches: 9. CDR3 length: 15 residues. The CDR3 DNA reads TGCGCCAGCAGCCCATTAGCGGGAACCGGAGAGACCCAGTACTTC. Its protein product is CASSPLAGTGETQYF.